The text below deals with one T cell receptor (beta chain). Its antigen remains unidentified. The sample belongs to a study of shared clonotypes between healthy human individuals. Study in general: Donors had three CD4 naive, three CD4 memory, two CD8 naive and one CD8 memory plate apiece.

Overall study results and limits: Specimens sampled were limited to blood, with tissue repertoires likely differing.

Template for every sorted-subset replicate PCR totaled about 200 ng DNA, about 30,000 T cell genomes. The assay was immunoSEQ multiplex PCR, and TCRdb's table has in-frame clones only and misses some. The sample has around 1.6 million clones; around 98% are singletons. Donors included only healthy HIV-negative adults lacking recent acute infections or vaccinations. Sequenced: naive CD4+ T cells sorted from blood. Subset specified: CD45RA+ positively selected. The origin of this receptor is a man under 40 in good health.

CDR3 sequence reads: CASSRDGRGPSGSSYNEQFF. CDR3 DNA sequence: TGTGCCAGCAGCAGAGATGGGCGGGGTCCTAGCGGGAGCTCCTACAATGAGCAGTTCTTC. The V gene is TRBV9, the J gene TRBJ2-1, with TRBD2 matching over 10 bases. CDR3 length: 20 residues. Germline-derived CDR1 and CDR2 are SGDLS and YYNGEE. J was trimmed by 0 bases and V by 4 bases; bases with no gene match: 16.